This is a list of T cell receptor beta chains from one sample in a study of T cell changes during pregnancy in multiple sclerosis. Produced via immunoSEQ multiplex PCR; TCRdb's table is partial and in-frame only. The sample lists more than 90,000 clones; around nine tenths were seen once. The sample in question was peripheral blood, obtained in the third trimester of pregnancy. Every receptor here comes from a female donor with multiple sclerosis, enrolled in a pregnancy study. CDR3s include the opening cysteine and the closing phenylalanine or tryptophan. A D gene is named only where the DNA matches it firmly. A row's size may be missing; if present it is once, few, many or a size class.

cdr3_length: 11
clone_size: -
d_call: -
j_call: TRBJ2-5
v_call: TRBV12-1
cdr3_aa: CASIHRVRGNF
cdr3_nt: TGTGCCAGCATCCACCGGGTCCGAGGAAACTTC

cdr3_length: 15
clone_size: -
d_call: -
j_call: TRBJ2-1
v_call: TRBV27
cdr3_aa: CASRSIRFEENEQFF
cdr3_nt: TGTGCCAGCCGTTCTATAAGGTTTGAGGAGAATGAGCAGTTCTTC

cdr3_length: 15
clone_size: once
d_call: -
j_call: TRBJ2-5
v_call: TRBV19
cdr3_aa: CASSIDRPGSTPQYF
cdr3_nt: TGTGCCAGTAGTATAGACCGCCCCGGGAGCACTCCCCAGTACTTC

cdr3_length: 16
clone_size: -
d_call: TRBD1
j_call: TRBJ1-1
v_call: TRBV5-1
cdr3_aa: CASSLGAGGMNTEAFF
cdr3_nt: TGCGCCAGCAGCTTGGGGGCAGGGGGAATGAACACTGAAGCTTTCTTT

cdr3_length: 13
clone_size: -
d_call: -
j_call: TRBJ2-2
v_call: TRBV30
cdr3_aa: CAWMAGYTGELFF
cdr3_nt: TGTGCCTGGATGGCAGGGTATACCGGGGAGCTGTTTTTT

cdr3_length: 15
clone_size: -
d_call: -
j_call: TRBJ1-2
v_call: TRBV5-4
cdr3_aa: CASSQSTTVEFGYTF
cdr3_nt: TGTGCCAGCAGTCAAAGTACGACAGTAGAATTTGGCTACACCTTC

cdr3_length: 13
clone_size: few
d_call: -
j_call: TRBJ1-5
v_call: TRBV19
cdr3_aa: CASSSLQGQPQHF
cdr3_nt: TGTGCCAGTAGTAGTTTACAGGGCCAGCCCCAGCATTTT

cdr3_length: 14
clone_size: -
d_call: TRBD1
j_call: TRBJ1-3
v_call: TRBV6-1
cdr3_aa: CASSTQGGGNTIYF
cdr3_nt: TGTGCCAGCAGCACACAGGGGGGAGGAAACACCATATATTTT

cdr3_length: 13
clone_size: -
d_call: -
j_call: TRBJ2-2
v_call: TRBV2
cdr3_aa: CASRQDHTGELFF
cdr3_nt: TGTGCCAGTCGACAGGATCACACCGGGGAGCTGTTTTTT

cdr3_length: 14
clone_size: -
d_call: -
j_call: TRBJ2-3
v_call: TRBV9
cdr3_aa: CASSVGGSGDTQYF
cdr3_nt: TGTGCCAGCAGCGTAGGAGGGAGCGGGGATACGCAGTATTTT

cdr3_length: 17
clone_size: -
d_call: -
j_call: TRBJ2-7
v_call: TRBV9
cdr3_aa: CASSPHSLGGAGHEQYF
cdr3_nt: TGTGCCAGCAGCCCTCATTCTCTGGGGGGGGCAGGCCACGAGCAGTACTTC

cdr3_length: 16
clone_size: -
d_call: TRBD2
j_call: TRBJ2-5
v_call: TRBV9
cdr3_aa: CASSQRLGLAEETQYF
cdr3_nt: TGTGCCAGCAGCCAAAGGTTGGGACTAGCGGAAGAGACCCAGTACTTC

cdr3_length: 14
clone_size: -
d_call: -
j_call: TRBJ1-2
v_call: TRBV13
cdr3_aa: CASSLVGRGTGYTF
cdr3_nt: TGTGCCAGCAGCTTAGTAGGGAGGGGAACTGGCTACACCTTC

cdr3_length: 14
clone_size: -
d_call: TRBD1
j_call: TRBJ1-1
v_call: TRBV19
cdr3_aa: CASSTGTANTEAFF
cdr3_nt: TGTGCCAGTAGTACCGGGACAGCGAACACTGAAGCTTTCTTT

cdr3_length: 15
clone_size: -
d_call: TRBD1
j_call: TRBJ1-1
v_call: TRBV2
cdr3_aa: CASSSPGGYGTEAFF
cdr3_nt: TGTGCCAGCAGTTCCCCAGGGGGCTACGGCACTGAAGCTTTCTTT

cdr3_length: 11
clone_size: few
d_call: -
j_call: TRBJ1-2
v_call: TRBV6-1
cdr3_aa: CASSETGGYTF
cdr3_nt: TGTGCCAGCTCAGAGACGGGTGGCTACACCTTC

cdr3_length: 15
clone_size: -
d_call: TRBD1
j_call: TRBJ2-5
v_call: TRBV6-1
cdr3_aa: CASRRTGDLQETQYF
cdr3_nt: TGTGCCAGCAGGCGGACAGGGGATCTCCAAGAGACCCAGTACTTC

cdr3_length: 13
clone_size: few
d_call: TRBD1
j_call: TRBJ1-1
v_call: TRBV6-5
cdr3_aa: CASSLQGTTEAFF
cdr3_nt: TGTGCCAGCAGTCTACAGGGGACTACTGAAGCTTTCTTT

cdr3_length: 15
clone_size: -
d_call: TRBD2
j_call: TRBJ2-1
v_call: TRBV7-3
cdr3_aa: CASSSSGGTANEQFF
cdr3_nt: TGTGCCAGCAGCTCCAGCGGGGGGACCGCCAATGAGCAGTTCTTC

cdr3_length: 14
clone_size: -
d_call: -
j_call: TRBJ2-7
v_call: TRBV28
cdr3_aa: CASSLSPSSYEQYF
cdr3_nt: TGTGCCAGCAGTTTATCCCCTAGCTCCTACGAGCAGTACTTC

cdr3_length: 15
clone_size: -
d_call: -
j_call: TRBJ2-7
v_call: TRBV6-1
cdr3_aa: CASRWSGRGSYEQYF
cdr3_nt: TGTGCCAGCCGGTGGTCGGGTCGTGGGTCCTACGAGCAGTACTTC

cdr3_length: 16
clone_size: -
d_call: -
j_call: TRBJ1-5
v_call: TRBV27
cdr3_aa: CASSSVKDKSNQPQHF
cdr3_nt: TGTGCCAGCAGTTCAGTGAAAGACAAAAGCAATCAGCCCCAGCATTTT

cdr3_length: 16
clone_size: -
d_call: TRBD2
j_call: TRBJ2-3
v_call: TRBV9
cdr3_aa: CASSPDIAGSTDTQYF
cdr3_nt: TGTGCCAGCAGCCCCGATATAGCGGGGAGCACAGATACGCAGTATTTT

cdr3_length: 14
clone_size: -
d_call: -
j_call: TRBJ1-1
v_call: TRBV7-3
cdr3_aa: CASSSDGGNTEAFF
cdr3_nt: TGTGCCAGCAGCTCGGACGGGGGGAACACTGAAGCTTTCTTT

cdr3_length: 16
clone_size: -
d_call: -
j_call: TRBJ2-7
v_call: TRBV18
cdr3_aa: CASSPIHRGPEGEQYF
cdr3_nt: TGTGCCAGCTCACCAATTCACAGGGGACCGGAGGGCGAGCAGTACTTC

cdr3_length: 15
clone_size: -
d_call: TRBD1
j_call: TRBJ2-7
v_call: TRBV5-1
cdr3_aa: CASSLAGGDSYEQYF
cdr3_nt: TGCGCCAGCAGCTTGGCAGGGGGAGACTCCTACGAGCAGTACTTC

cdr3_length: 14
clone_size: -
d_call: TRBD2
j_call: TRBJ2-7
v_call: TRBV7-6
cdr3_aa: CASSLEPGGYEQYF
cdr3_nt: TGTGCCAGCAGCTTAGAACCGGGGGGCTACGAGCAGTACTTC

cdr3_length: 14
clone_size: -
d_call: -
j_call: TRBJ1-3
v_call: TRBV15
cdr3_aa: CATSRVQGGNTIYF
cdr3_nt: TGTGCCACCAGCAGAGTCCAGGGAGGAAACACCATATATTTT

cdr3_length: 16
clone_size: once
d_call: TRBD2
j_call: TRBJ2-3
v_call: TRBV7-9
cdr3_aa: CASSFGTSGTTDTQYF
cdr3_nt: TGTGCCAGCAGCTTCGGGACTAGCGGCACCACAGATACGCAGTATTTT

cdr3_length: 15
clone_size: -
d_call: TRBD2
j_call: TRBJ2-1
v_call: TRBV6-5
cdr3_aa: CASSFGTSANNEQFF
cdr3_nt: TGTGCCAGCAGTTTTGGGACTAGCGCCAACAATGAGCAGTTCTTC

cdr3_length: 15
clone_size: -
d_call: -
j_call: TRBJ2-3
v_call: TRBV5-5
cdr3_aa: CASSLTATPTDTQYF
cdr3_nt: TGTGCCAGCAGCTTGACAGCTACCCCGACAGATACGCAGTATTTT

cdr3_length: 12
clone_size: -
d_call: TRBD2
j_call: TRBJ2-1
v_call: TRBV7-2
cdr3_aa: CASSPDHRGGFF
cdr3_nt: TGTGCCAGCAGCCCCGATCATCGGGGGGGGTTCTTC

cdr3_length: 15
clone_size: -
d_call: TRBD2
j_call: TRBJ2-7
v_call: TRBV5-1
cdr3_aa: CASSTTSGQAYEQYF
cdr3_nt: TGCGCCAGCAGCACAACTAGCGGGCAAGCCTACGAGCAGTACTTC

cdr3_length: 13
clone_size: -
d_call: -
j_call: TRBJ1-1
v_call: TRBV11-2
cdr3_aa: CASSFDRSTEAFF
cdr3_nt: TGTGCCAGCAGCTTTGACCGGAGCACTGAAGCTTTCTTT

cdr3_length: 17
clone_size: -
d_call: -
j_call: TRBJ1-5
v_call: TRBV19
cdr3_aa: CASSSQYGGAGNQPQHF
cdr3_nt: TGTGCCAGTAGCTCCCAGTATGGGGGCGCCGGCAATCAGCCCCAGCATTTT

cdr3_length: 17
clone_size: -
d_call: -
j_call: TRBJ2-5
v_call: TRBV14
cdr3_aa: CASSQGRGRFYPETQYF
cdr3_nt: TGTGCCAGCAGCCAAGGGCGTGGGAGGTTTTATCCGGAGACCCAGTACTTC

cdr3_length: 15
clone_size: -
d_call: -
j_call: TRBJ1-6
v_call: TRBV7-9
cdr3_aa: CASSADSRNNSPLHF
cdr3_nt: TGTGCCAGCAGCGCGGACTCGCGGAATAATTCACCCCTCCACTTT

cdr3_length: 10
clone_size: -
d_call: TRBD1
j_call: TRBJ1-2
v_call: TRBV30
cdr3_aa: CAYRGYGYTF
cdr3_nt: TGTGCCTACAGGGGTTATGGCTACACCTTC

cdr3_length: 11
clone_size: few
d_call: -
j_call: TRBJ1-1
v_call: TRBV29-1
cdr3_aa: CSTPGNTEAFF
cdr3_nt: TGCAGCACACCAGGGAATACTGAAGCTTTCTTT

cdr3_length: 15
clone_size: once
d_call: TRBD1
j_call: TRBJ1-4
v_call: TRBV5-1
cdr3_aa: CASSRDRPTNEKLFF
cdr3_nt: TGCGCCAGCAGCCGGGACAGGCCAACTAATGAAAAACTGTTTTTT

cdr3_length: 16
clone_size: -
d_call: -
j_call: TRBJ1-5
v_call: TRBV7-2
cdr3_aa: CASSPSGGMSNQPQHF
cdr3_nt: TGTGCCAGCAGCCCCTCGGGGGGGATGAGCAATCAGCCCCAGCATTTT

cdr3_length: 14
clone_size: -
d_call: TRBD2
j_call: TRBJ2-7
v_call: TRBV28
cdr3_aa: CASSLRGGTYEQYF
cdr3_nt: TGTGCCAGCAGTTTAAGGGGAGGGACCTACGAGCAGTACTTC

cdr3_length: 14
clone_size: -
d_call: -
j_call: TRBJ2-3
v_call: TRBV28
cdr3_aa: CASSFDLNTDTQYF
cdr3_nt: TGTGCCAGCAGTTTTGACTTGAACACAGATACGCAGTATTTT

cdr3_length: 15
clone_size: -
d_call: -
j_call: TRBJ2-7
v_call: TRBV7-3
cdr3_aa: CASSPSRGEGYEQYF
cdr3_nt: TGTGCCAGCAGCCCCAGCAGGGGAGAGGGCTACGAGCAGTACTTC

cdr3_length: 15
clone_size: -
d_call: -
j_call: TRBJ2-5
v_call: TRBV19
cdr3_aa: CASSARDLRQETQYF
cdr3_nt: TGTGCCAGTAGTGCGCGGGACCTAAGGCAGGAGACCCAGTACTTC

cdr3_length: 13
clone_size: -
d_call: -
j_call: TRBJ2-2
v_call: TRBV7-9
cdr3_aa: CASSLPSTGELFF
cdr3_nt: TGTGCCAGCAGCTTACCCAGCACCGGGGAGCTGTTTTTT